This TCR beta chain was recorded in a study of blood T cell repertoires in COVID-19. The CDR3 is 14 amino acids. Deletions cut 6 bases from V and 4 bases from J, with 15 bases between. Germline-derived CDR1 and CDR2 are MNHEY and SVGAGI. Sequencing used immunoSEQ multiplex PCR; TCRdb keeps in-frame clones, though not all of them. The sample lists 180,000 or so clones, about 85% occurring once. The sequenced material came from peripheral blood. V gene TRBV6-5 combines with J gene TRBJ1-2; a weak D match, TRBD1 (6 bases). The TCR comes from a woman of 80 years or more with acute or convalescent COVID-19. CDR3 sequence reads: CASSPGQPAYGYTF. DNA of the CDR3: TGTGCCAGCAGCCCCGGACAGCCAGCCTATGGCTACACCTTC.